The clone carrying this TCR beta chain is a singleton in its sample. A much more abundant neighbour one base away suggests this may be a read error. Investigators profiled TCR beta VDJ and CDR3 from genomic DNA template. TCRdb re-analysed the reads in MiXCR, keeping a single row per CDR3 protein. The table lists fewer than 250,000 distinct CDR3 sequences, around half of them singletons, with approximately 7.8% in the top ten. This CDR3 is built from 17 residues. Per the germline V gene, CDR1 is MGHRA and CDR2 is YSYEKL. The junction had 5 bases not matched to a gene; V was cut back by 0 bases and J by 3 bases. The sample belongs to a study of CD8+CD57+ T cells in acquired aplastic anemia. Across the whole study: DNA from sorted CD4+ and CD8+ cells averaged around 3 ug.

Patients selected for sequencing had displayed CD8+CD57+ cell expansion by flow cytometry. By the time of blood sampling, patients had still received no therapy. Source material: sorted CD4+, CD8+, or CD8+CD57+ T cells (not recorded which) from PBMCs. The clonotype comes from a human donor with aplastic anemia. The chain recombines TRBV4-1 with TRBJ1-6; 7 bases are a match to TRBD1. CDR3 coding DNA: TGCGCCAGCAGCCAAGAAGCGCCAGGGGGCTATAATTCACCCCTCCACTTT. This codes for CASSQEAPGGYNSPLHF.